Sequencing of this T cell receptor beta chain was carried out in a study of CD8+ T cells in alopecia areata. Study-level information: Treated patients were dosed with oral tofacitinib, taking 5 to 10 mg twice daily.

TCR sequencing used cDNA made by reverse transcription of extracted RNA. Using immunoSEQ multiplex PCR, the repertoire was profiled, and TCRdb retains in-frame clones only, with some absent. Of about 120,000 clones in the sample, about 50% were seen once. This CDR3 is 13 amino acids long. V dropped 5 bases and J dropped 6 bases, with 14 bases sitting between them. From germline, CDR1 is SGHVS and CDR2 FNYEAQ. Treatment meaning: oral pan-JAK inhibitor, 5-10 mg twice daily. The investigators collected lesional scalp punch biopsies and peripheral blood from alopecia areata patients. The receptor was derived from a human donor with alopecia areata. The specimen comprised CD4+ T cells sorted from blood, sampled at week 4, from a patient treated with tofacitinib. This chain connects TRBV7-6 to TRBJ2-7; D might be TRBD1 (6 bases). The DNA of the CDR3 is TGTGCCAGCAGCCCTACAGGGTCTGGCGAGCAGTACTTC. Protein product: CASSPTGSGEQYF.